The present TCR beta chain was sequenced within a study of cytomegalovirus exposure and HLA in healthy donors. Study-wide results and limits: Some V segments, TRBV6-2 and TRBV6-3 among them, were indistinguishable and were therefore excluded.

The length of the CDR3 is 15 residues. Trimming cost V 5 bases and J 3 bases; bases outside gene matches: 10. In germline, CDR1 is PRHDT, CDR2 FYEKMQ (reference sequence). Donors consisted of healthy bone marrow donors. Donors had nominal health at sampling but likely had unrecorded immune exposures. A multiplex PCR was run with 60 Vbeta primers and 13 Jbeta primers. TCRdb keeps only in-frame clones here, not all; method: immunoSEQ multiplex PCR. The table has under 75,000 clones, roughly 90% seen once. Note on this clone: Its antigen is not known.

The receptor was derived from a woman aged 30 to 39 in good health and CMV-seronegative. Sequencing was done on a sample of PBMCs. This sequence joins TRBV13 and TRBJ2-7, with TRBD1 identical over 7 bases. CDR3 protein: CASSPPRQGYYEQYF. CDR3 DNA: TGTGCCAGCAGCCCTCCGAGACAGGGCTACTACGAGCAGTACTTC.